The rows below give T cell receptor beta chains drawn from one sample of a study of shared clonotypes between healthy human individuals. TCRdb's table, derived via immunoSEQ multiplex PCR, lists solely in-frame clones and lacks some. Of 600,000 to 750,000 clones in the sample, around 72% were seen once. The sequencing sample was made of memory CD4+ T cells sorted from blood. These receptor sequences come from a woman in her 30s in good health. Both conserved end residues are part of each CDR3. The D gene is left open where the match is weak. Clone size appears in some rows only: once, few, many, or a class for an expanded clone.

>15|.|TRBV7-8|TRBD2|TRBJ2-1
TGTGCCAGCAGCTTAGGGACTAGCGGGTACAATGAGCAGTTCTTC
CASSLGTSGYNEQFF
>17|.|TRBV28|.|TRBJ1-3
TGTGCCAGCAGTTTAGACTCCTACCTGACCTCTGGAAACACCATATATTTT
CASSLDSYLTSGNTIYF
>11|few|TRBV28|.|TRBJ1-5
TGTGCCAGCCGGGGGAATCAGCCCCAGCATTTT
CASRGNQPQHF
>13|.|TRBV13|TRBD2|TRBJ2-5
TGTGCCAGCAGCTTGGGCGGGGGGGAGACCCAGTACTTC
CASSLGGGETQYF
>12|few|TRBV30|.|TRBJ1-2
TGTGCCTGGAGGGCAGGAAACTATGGCTACACCTTC
CAWRAGNYGYTF
>15|many|TRBV28|TRBD1|TRBJ2-7
TGTGCCAGCAGTTTAGACAGGGGGTTAACCTACGAGCAGTACTTC
CASSLDRGLTYEQYF
>12|.|TRBV11-1|.|TRBJ2-2
TGTGCCAGCAGCTTGGGAAAGGGGGAGCTGTTTTTT
CASSLGKGELFF
>19|.|TRBV5-1|TRBD1|TRBJ2-1
TGCGCCAGCAGCTCGTCCCGGGACAGGGTAAGGGGTATCGGGAATGAGCAGTTCTTC
CASSSSRDRVRGIGNEQFF
>15|.|TRBV4-1|.|TRBJ2-6
TGCGCCAGCAGCATCCCGGGGTCTGGGGCCAACGTCCTGACTTTC
CASSIPGSGANVLTF
>15|.|TRBV11-2|TRBD1|TRBJ2-2
TGTGCCAGCAGCAATCAGACAGGGGTATCCGGGGAGCTGTTTTTT
CASSNQTGVSGELFF
>16|few|TRBV15|TRBD1|TRBJ2-5
TGTGCCACCAGCAGAGCCCGGCAGGGGGCCGTAGAGACCCAGTACTTC
CATSRARQGAVETQYF
>13|.|TRBV5-1|.|TRBJ1-3
TGCGCCAGCAGCTGGACGGCCGGAAACACCATATATTTT
CASSWTAGNTIYF
>18|.|TRBV5-1|TRBD1|TRBJ2-6
TGCGCCAGCAGCTCCGGGACAGAGAACTACTCTGGGGCCAACGTCCTGACTTTC
CASSSGTENYSGANVLTF
>16|.|TRBV9|.|TRBJ2-2
TGTGCCAGCAGCGAGAACCCTGGACCTTACACCGGGGAGCTGTTTTTT
CASSENPGPYTGELFF